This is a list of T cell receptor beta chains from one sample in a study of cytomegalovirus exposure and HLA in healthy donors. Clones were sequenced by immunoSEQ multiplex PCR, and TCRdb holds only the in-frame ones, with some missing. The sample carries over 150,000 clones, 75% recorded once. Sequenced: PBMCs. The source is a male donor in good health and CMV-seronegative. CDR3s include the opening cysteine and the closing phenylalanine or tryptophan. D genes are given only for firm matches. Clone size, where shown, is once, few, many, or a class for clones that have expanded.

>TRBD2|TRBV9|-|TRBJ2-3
TGTGCCAGCAGCGCCTCTAGCGGCCACACAGATACGCAGTATTTT
CASSASSGHTDTQYF
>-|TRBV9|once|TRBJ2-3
TGTGCCAGCAGCCTACGGACTAGCACAGATACGCAGTATTTT
CASSLRTSTDTQYF
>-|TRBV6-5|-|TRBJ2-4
TGTGCCAGCAGTTACTCTTGGCTAGGTGAAAACATTCAGTACTTC
CASSYSWLGENIQYF
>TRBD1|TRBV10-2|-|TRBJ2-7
TGCGCCAGCAGTGGACAGGGGTTCGAGCAGTACTTC
CASSGQGFEQYF
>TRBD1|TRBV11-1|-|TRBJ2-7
TGTGCCAGCAGCCTACTCCTGGACAGGGGATCAGGGGAGCAGTACTTC
CASSLLLDRGSGEQYF
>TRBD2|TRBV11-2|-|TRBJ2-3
TGTGCCAGCAGCTCTGGACTAGCGGGACTCACAGATACGCAGTATTTT
CASSSGLAGLTDTQYF
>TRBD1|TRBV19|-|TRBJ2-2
TGTGCCAATCCGACTCGTGGACAGGGGGCCTGGACCGGGGAGCTGTTTTTT
CANPTRGQGAWTGELFF
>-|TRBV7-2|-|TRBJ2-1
TGTGCCAGCAGCTTTAGGGAGAGCTCCTACAATGAGCAGTTCTTC
CASSFRESSYNEQFF
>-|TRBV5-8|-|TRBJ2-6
TGTGCCAGCAGCTTGTTTAGTAGGGGATTCTCTGGGGCCAACGTCCTGACTTTC
CASSLFSRGFSGANVLTF
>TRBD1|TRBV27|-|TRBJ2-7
TGTGCCAGCAGTTTGTGGGACAGGGGGCCTCGGGAGCAGTACTTC
CASSLWDRGPREQYF
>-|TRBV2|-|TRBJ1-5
TGTGCCAGCAAAGCCAACGGGGATAGCAATCAGCCCCAGCATTTT
CASKANGDSNQPQHF
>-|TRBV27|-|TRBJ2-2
TGTGCCAGCAGTTTATTCCTCACCGGGGAGCTGTTTTTT
CASSLFLTGELFF
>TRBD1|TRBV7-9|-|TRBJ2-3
TGTGCCAGCAGGGACAGGGTCGATACGCAGTATTTT
CASRDRVDTQYF
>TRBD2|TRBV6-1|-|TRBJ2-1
TGTGCCAGCAGTGTGGAGCGGGGGGGTTACAATGAGCAGTTCTTC
CASSVERGGYNEQFF
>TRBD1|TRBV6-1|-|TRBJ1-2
TGTGCCAGCAGGGATGGGACAGCTAACTATGGCTACACCTTC
CASRDGTANYGYTF
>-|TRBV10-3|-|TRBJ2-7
TGTGCCATCAGTGCCGGTTCCTACGAGCAGTACTTC
CAISAGSYEQYF
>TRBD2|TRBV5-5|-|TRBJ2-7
TGTGCCAGCAGCCCTTACGTAGCGGGACTTTACGAGCAGTACTTC
CASSPYVAGLYEQYF
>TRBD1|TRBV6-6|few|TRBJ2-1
TGTGCCAGCAGTTACCCCCCGGCAGGGGGCAACAATGAGCAGTTCTTC
CASSYPPAGGNNEQFF
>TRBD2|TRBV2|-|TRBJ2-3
TGTGCCAGCAGTTACGCCCGGGGGGGCCGCACAGATACGCAGTATTTT
CASSYARGGRTDTQYF
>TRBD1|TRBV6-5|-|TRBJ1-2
TGTGCCAGCAGCCCGGGACAGGGAAACGGCGGCTACACCTTC
CASSPGQGNGGYTF
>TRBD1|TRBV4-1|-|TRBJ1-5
TGCGCCAGCAGCCTAAGGGACAGAGATAGCAATCAGCCCCAGCATTTT
CASSLRDRDSNQPQHF
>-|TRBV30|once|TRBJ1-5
TGTGCCTGGAGTACTATTACAGGGAATCAGCCCCAGCATTTT
CAWSTITGNQPQHF
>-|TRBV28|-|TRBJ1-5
TGTGCCAGCAGTGATCCGGACTGGTATAGCAATCAGCCCCAGCATTTT
CASSDPDWYSNQPQHF
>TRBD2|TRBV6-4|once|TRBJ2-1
TGTGCCAGCAGTGACGGGACTAGCGGGAGAGGGAATGAGCAGTTCTTC
CASSDGTSGRGNEQFF
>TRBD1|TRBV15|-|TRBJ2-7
TGTGCCACCAGCAACGACCGGACAGGGGGCGAGCAGTACTTC
CATSNDRTGGEQYF
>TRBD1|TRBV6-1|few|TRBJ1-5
TGTGCCAGCAGATGGGGACAGACAAATCAGCCCCAGCATTTT
CASRWGQTNQPQHF
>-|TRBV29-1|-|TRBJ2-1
TGCAGCGCCCATTACAATGAGCAGTTCTTC
CSAHYNEQFF
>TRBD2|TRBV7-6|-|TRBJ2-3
TGTGCCAGCAGCTTGGCCCCCAGCGGGACTAGCGGGAGGGATAAAGATACGCAGTATTTT
CASSLAPSGTSGRDKDTQYF
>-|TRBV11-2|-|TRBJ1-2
TGTGCCAGCAGCTTAGGGGCAGGCGGCTACACCTTC
CASSLGAGGYTF
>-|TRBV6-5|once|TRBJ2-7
TGTGCCAGCAGTGACAGATACGAGCAGTACTTC
CASSDRYEQYF